The rows below give T cell receptor beta chains drawn from one sample of a study of T cell repertoires in cytomegalovirus infection. TCRdb passed the reads through MiXCR, listing each CDR3 protein once. The table shows 600,000 to 800,000 distinct CDR3 sequences, with approximately 24% occurring only once. The sample comprised CD8+ T cells from PBMCs. The source of these receptors is a human donor in good health (CMV status not recorded). Some clones in this sample may be carry-over from other donors' samples. Each CDR3 is given with its conserved first and last residue. Fields, in order: D gene, J gene, V gene, clone size, CDR3 protein, CDR3 DNA. A D gene is named only where the DNA matches it firmly. Only part of the rows carry a size: once, few, many, or a class if the clone is expanded.

TRBD2	TRBJ2-4	TRBV7-8	few	CASSYKSGDPLAKNIQYF	TGTGCCAGCAGCTACAAAAGCGGGGACCCTCTAGCCAAAAACATTCAGTACTTC
TRBD1	TRBJ2-7	TRBV5-4	NA	CASSGQGFEQYF	TGTGCCAGCTCAGGACAGGGGTTCGAGCAGTACTTC
TRBD2	TRBJ2-3	TRBV7-9	many	CASSGRTSGGAGDTQYF	TGTGCCAGCAGCGGACGGACTAGCGGGGGGGCAGGGGATACGCAGTATTTT
NA	TRBJ2-1	TRBV6-2/TRBV6-3	few	CASTTLASYNEQFF	TGTGCCAGCACGACTTTGGCCTCCTACAATGAGCAGTTCTTC
NA	TRBJ2-5	TRBV27	NA	CASSLAGDISETQYF	TGTGCCAGCAGTTTAGCAGGGGACATTTCAGAGACCCAGTACTTC
NA	TRBJ2-7	TRBV7-9	many	CASRGPTYEQYF	TGTGCCAGCAGGGGACCAACCTACGAGCAGTACTTC
NA	TRBJ2-1	TRBV29-1	few	CSVTFVGISSNEQFF	TGCAGCGTCACGTTTGTAGGAATTAGCTCGAATGAGCAGTTCTTC
NA	TRBJ2-3	TRBV2	NA	CASSEAGATDTQYF	TGTGCCAGCAGTGAAGCGGGTGCGACAGATACGCAGTATTTT
NA	TRBJ2-1	TRBV6-1	many	CASRGGVSYNEQFF	TGTGCCAGCAGAGGAGGGGTCTCCTACAATGAGCAGTTCTTC
TRBD1	TRBJ2-7	TRBV6-2/TRBV6-3	few	CASSRGLDRDGYEQYF	TGTGCCAGCAGTCGAGGCCTGGACAGGGACGGATACGAGCAGTACTTC
NA	TRBJ2-5	TRBV7-9	few	CASSFGPPETQYF	TGTGCCAGCAGCTTCGGACCTCCGGAGACCCAGTACTTC
NA	TRBJ2-2	TRBV2	NA	CASVRVDEFTGELFF	TGTGCCAGCGTTCGGGTCGATGAATTCACCGGGGAGCTGTTTTTT
NA	TRBJ1-2	TRBV28	few	CASSFSSHYGYTF	TGTGCCAGCAGTTTTAGCAGCCACTATGGCTACACCTTC
NA	TRBJ1-2	TRBV19	NA	CAGTDSNYGYTF	TGTGCCGGGACGGACAGTAACTATGGCTACACCTTC
TRBD2	TRBJ2-5	TRBV10-3	few	CAIRGTSGGPETQYF	TGTGCCATCAGGGGGACTAGCGGGGGACCTGAGACCCAGTACTTC
NA	TRBJ2-1	TRBV28	NA	CASSITGSNEQFF	TGTGCCAGCAGTATTACAGGTAGCAATGAGCAGTTCTTC
TRBD2	TRBJ2-3	TRBV20-1	once	CSALPGLADLTDTQYF	TGCAGTGCTCTCCCCGGACTAGCGGATCTCACAGATACGCAGTATTTT
NA	TRBJ1-1	TRBV7-2	many	CASSFEATEAFF	TGTGCCAGCAGCTTTGAGGCCACTGAAGCTTTCTTT
NA	TRBJ1-4	TRBV25-1	few	CASSQGYEKLFF	TGTGCCAGCAGTCAGGGCTATGAAAAACTGTTTTTT
NA	TRBJ2-7	TRBV7-2	NA	CASSLWASSSSYEQYF	TGTGCCAGCAGCTTATGGGCTAGCTCGAGCTCCTACGAGCAGTACTTC
NA	TRBJ2-6	TRBV27	few	CASTHPGANVLTF	TGTGCCAGCACTCACCCTGGGGCCAACGTCCTGACTTTC
NA	TRBJ1-2	TRBV7-2	many	CASSLVIKYYGYTF	TGTGCCAGCAGCTTAGTGATCAAATACTATGGCTACACCTTC
NA	TRBJ1-2	TRBV4-3	few	CASSQGARTNYGYTF	TGCGCCAGCAGCCAAGGGGCTCGAACTAACTATGGCTACACCTTC
TRBD1	TRBJ1-5	TRBV4-1	NA	CASSQDPRGNQPQHF	TGCGCCAGCAGCCAAGATCCCAGGGGGAATCAGCCCCAGCATTTT
NA	TRBJ2-7	TRBV2	NA	CASRGPVEYF	TGTGCCAGCCGAGGACCCGTAGAATACTTC
NA	TRBJ2-5	TRBV12-3/TRBV12-4	NA	CASTPEVDRETQYF	TGTGCCAGCACTCCTGAGGTAGACCGGGAGACCCAGTACTTC
NA	TRBJ1-1	TRBV12-3/TRBV12-4	many	CASSSNTNTEAFF	TGTGCCAGCAGTTCAAATACGAACACTGAAGCTTTCTTT
NA	TRBJ2-5	TRBV14	NA	CASSRWRAETQYF	TGTGCCAGCAGCCGGTGGAGGGCGGAGACCCAGTACTTC
NA	TRBJ1-1	TRBV7-9	many	CASSLRRQDTEAFF	TGTGCCAGCAGCCTACGCCGACAGGACACTGAAGCTTTCTTT
TRBD2	TRBJ2-3	TRBV7-9	few	CASTVAERGGPTDTQYF	TGTGCCAGCACTGTGGCGGAGCGGGGGGGCCCCACAGATACGCAGTATTTT
NA	TRBJ2-3	TRBV28	few	CASSVTSGPVDTQYF	TGTGCCAGCAGTGTAACATCGGGGCCGGTAGATACGCAGTATTTT
NA	TRBJ1-1	TRBV25-1	NA	CASSTTVQAFF	TGTGCCAGCAGTACAACAGTACAGGCTTTCTTT
TRBD2	TRBJ2-1	TRBV2	once	CASESGESVEQFF	TGTGCCAGTGAGAGCGGGGAGAGCGTTGAGCAGTTCTTC
NA	TRBJ2-3	TRBV5-1	few	CASNLPTRGGGDTQYF	TGCGCCAGCAACCTCCCGACACGGGGAGGGGGGGATACGCAGTATTTT
NA	TRBJ2-1	TRBV6-6	few	CASSYSTGTVNEQFF	TGTGCCAGCAGTTACTCGACAGGCACCGTCAATGAGCAGTTCTTC
TRBD1	TRBJ1-1	TRBV12-3/TRBV12-4	few	CASSPTGQGILEAFF	TGTGCCAGCAGTCCCACCGGACAGGGCATTTTGGAAGCTTTCTTT
TRBD1	TRBJ2-2	TRBV6-6	NA	CASSYAGTGGDGTGELFF	TGTGCCAGCAGTTATGCCGGGACAGGGGGCGATGGCACCGGGGAGCTGTTTTTT
NA	TRBJ2-1	TRBV29-1	NA	CSVLWTGEQFF	TGCAGCGTTCTATGGACTGGGGAGCAGTTCTTC
TRBD2	TRBJ2-1	TRBV7-9	many	CASSPSGGLDEQFF	TGTGCCAGCAGCCCTAGCGGGGGGCTCGATGAGCAGTTCTTC
NA	TRBJ2-7	TRBV5-5	NA	CASSTTDEQYF	TGTGCCAGCAGCACCACCGACGAGCAGTACTTC
NA	TRBJ1-1	TRBV7-2	many	CASSPTVMNTEAFF	TGTGCCAGCAGCCCCACGGTTATGAACACTGAAGCTTTCTTT
NA	TRBJ2-7	TRBV7-6	many	CASSLGPREQYF	TGTGCCAGCAGCTTAGGTCCGAGGGAGCAGTACTTC
TRBD2	TRBJ2-1	TRBV6-1	NA	CASSAGGGPYNEQFF	TGTGCCAGCAGTGCGGGGGGGGGACCCTACAATGAGCAGTTCTTC
NA	TRBJ2-3	TRBV29-1	once	CSVPDQQLTDTQYF	TGCAGCGTCCCAGACCAGCAGCTCACAGATACGCAGTATTTT
NA	TRBJ1-2	TRBV20-1	NA	CSAGPRGGERPNYGYTF	TGCAGTGCTGGCCCACGAGGGGGTGAACGGCCTAACTATGGCTACACCTTC
NA	TRBJ1-5	TRBV12-3/TRBV12-4	many	CASSFLGRNQPQHF	TGTGCCAGCAGTTTTCTAGGGCGCAATCAGCCCCAGCATTTT
TRBD1	TRBJ1-1	TRBV6-1	NA	CASSEERQGVLSRTEAFF	TGTGCCAGCAGTGAAGAGCGCCAGGGGGTTTTGTCAAGGACTGAAGCTTTCTTT
NA	TRBJ2-7	TRBV7-2	many	CASSFPAYEQYF	TGTGCCAGCAGCTTCCCAGCCTACGAGCAGTACTTC
NA	TRBJ1-4	TRBV13	NA	CASRLASTNEKLFF	TGTGCCAGCAGATTGGCGTCAACTAATGAAAAACTGTTTTTT
TRBD1	TRBJ2-7	TRBV7-6	many	CASSLGYGDRGREQYF	TGTGCCAGCAGCTTAGGCTATGGGGACAGGGGGCGCGAGCAGTACTTC
NA	TRBJ1-5	TRBV7-2	NA	CASSLEGKGGNQPQHF	TGTGCCAGCAGCTTAGAGGGCAAGGGAGGCAATCAGCCCCAGCATTTT
NA	TRBJ2-7	TRBV29-1	few	CSVAGDGGLYEQYF	TGCAGCGTTGCCGGGGACGGGGGGCTCTACGAGCAGTACTTC
TRBD2	TRBJ2-1	TRBV29-1	NA	CSVDLPAGNEQFF	TGCAGCGTTGATTTACCAGCGGGGAATGAGCAGTTCTTC
NA	TRBJ1-1	TRBV11-2	NA	CASSINTEAFF	TGTGCCAGCAGCATTAACACTGAAGCTTTCTTT
NA	TRBJ2-1	TRBV27	few	CASSPSIGDGPFDEQFF	TGTGCCAGCAGTCCCAGCATCGGGGACGGTCCGTTCGATGAGCAGTTCTTC
TRBD1	TRBJ1-2	TRBV7-2	NA	CASSLGGQGPKYGYTF	TGTGCCAGCAGCTTAGGGGGACAGGGCCCTAAGTATGGCTACACCTTC
NA	TRBJ2-2	TRBV12-3/TRBV12-4	NA	CASSFRIGELFF	TGTGCCAGCAGTTTCCGAATCGGGGAGCTGTTTTTT
NA	TRBJ1-2	TRBV7-4	few	CASSLDLMGYGYTF	TGTGCCAGCAGCTTAGACTTGATGGGCTATGGCTACACCTTC
TRBD2	TRBJ2-1	TRBV28	NA	CASSYAGGTNEQFF	TGTGCCAGCAGTTATGCGGGGGGGACCAATGAGCAGTTCTTC
TRBD1	TRBJ2-3	TRBV12-3/TRBV12-4	NA	CASSLTGGLLNTQYF	TGTGCCAGCAGTTTAACAGGGGGCTTATTGAATACGCAGTATTTT